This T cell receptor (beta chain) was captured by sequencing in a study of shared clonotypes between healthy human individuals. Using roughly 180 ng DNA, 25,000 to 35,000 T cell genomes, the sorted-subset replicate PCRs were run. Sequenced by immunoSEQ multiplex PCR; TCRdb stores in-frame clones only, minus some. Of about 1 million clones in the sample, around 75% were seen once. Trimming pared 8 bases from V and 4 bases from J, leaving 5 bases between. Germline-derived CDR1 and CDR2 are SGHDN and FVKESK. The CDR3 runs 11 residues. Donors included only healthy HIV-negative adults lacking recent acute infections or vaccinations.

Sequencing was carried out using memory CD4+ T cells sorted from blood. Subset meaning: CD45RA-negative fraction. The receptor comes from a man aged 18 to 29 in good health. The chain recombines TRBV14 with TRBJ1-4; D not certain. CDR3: CASAHNEKLFF. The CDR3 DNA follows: TGTGCCAGCGCCCATAATGAAAAACTGTTTTTT.